The rows below give T cell receptor beta chains drawn from one sample of a study of tumor-infiltrating lymphocytes in primary liver carcinoma. TCRdb called the multiplex PCR reads again in MiXCR, with one record for every CDR3 protein. The sample has more than 100,000 distinct CDR3 sequences, 50% to 70% seen once; the top ten hold approximately 9.7%. Sample: liver tumor tissue from sampling region 1. The receptors originated from an older woman with primary liver carcinoma and hepatitis B virus infection. Both conserved end residues are part of each CDR3. A D gene is named only where the DNA matches it firmly. Rows give clone size only sometimes, using once, few, many, or a class for an expanded clone.

d_gene | abundance | len | j_gene | v_gene | CDR3aa | CDR3nt
. | . | 15 | TRBJ2-1 | TRBV15 | CATKKQDGVHNEQFF | TGTGCCACCAAAAAACAGGATGGGGTACACAATGAGCAGTTCTTC
TRBD1 | . | 13 | TRBJ2-7 | TRBV28 | CASSLSTGNEQYF | TGTGCCAGCAGTTTATCGACAGGGAACGAGCAGTACTTC
. | . | 13 | TRBJ2-3 | TRBV28 | CASSRTSTDTQYF | TGTGCCAGCAGTAGAACGAGCACAGATACGCAATATTTT
. | few | 14 | TRBJ2-6 | TRBV5-1 | CATRLTPGANVLTF | TGCGCCACCCGACTAACCCCCGGGGCCAACGTCCTGACTTTC
TRBD1 | . | 14 | TRBJ1-2 | TRBV5-4 | CASSPDRVGAGYTF | TGTGCCAGCAGCCCGGACAGGGTGGGGGCTGGCTACACCTTC
. | . | 15 | TRBJ2-7 | TRBV11-3 | CASSLASGLAYGQYF | TGTGCCAGCAGCTTAGCCTCGGGACTGGCTTACGGGCAGTACTTC
. | . | 13 | TRBJ1-1 | TRBV18 | CASSENRNAEAFF | TGTGCCAGCTCAGAGAACAGAAACGCTGAAGCTTTCTTT
. | . | 13 | TRBJ1-1 | TRBV28 | CASSPGRGTTAFF | TGTGCCAGCAGTCCTGGGCGGGGGACGACGGCTTTCTTT
. | . | 16 | TRBJ2-4 | TRBV6-1 | CASTRGGKLAKNIQYF | TGTGCCAGCACCCGAGGGGGGAAGCTAGCCAAAAACATTCAATACTTC
TRBD1 | many | 17 | TRBJ2-5 | TRBV11-2 | CASSRGSGQAIQETQYF | TGTGCCAGCAGCCGCGGGTCGGGACAGGCTATCCAAGAGACCCAGTACTTC
TRBD2 | . | 16 | TRBJ2-7 | TRBV10-3 | CAISVGLAGRPYEQYF | TGTGCCATCAGTGTGGGGCTAGCGGGACGTCCCTACGAGCAGTACTTC
TRBD1 | . | 15 | TRBJ2-5 | TRBV4-1 | CASNQVPGGAETQYF | TGCGCCAGCAACCAAGTTCCAGGGGGCGCGGAGACTCAGTACTTC
TRBD1 | . | 14 | TRBJ1-1 | TRBV24-1 | CATSDPYRGNEAFF | TGTGCCACCAGTGATCCCTACAGGGGTAATGAAGCTTTCTTT
TRBD1 | many | 16 | TRBJ1-1 | TRBV5-6 | CASSPLPGTANTEAFF | TGTGCCAGCAGCCCGCTACCCGGGACAGCGAACACTGAAGCTTTCTTT
. | . | 13 | TRBJ2-2 | TRBV10-2 | CASSDRTTRELFF | TGCGCCAGCAGTGACCGTACCACCAGGGAGTTGTTTTTT
. | few | 13 | TRBJ1-2 | TRBV11-2 | CASSLGAGSGDTF | TGTGCCAGCAGCTTAGGGGCCGGTTCTGGTGACACCTTC
TRBD2 | . | 13 | TRBJ2-5 | TRBV11-2 | CASSSASGGTQHF | TGTGCCAGCAGCTCAGCTAGCGGAGGGACTCAGCACTTC
TRBD2 | . | 16 | TRBJ2-1 | TRBV11-2 | CGSSLLPRTSRNEQFF | TGTGGCAGCAGCTTACTCCCCCGGACTAGCCGTAATGAGCAGTTCTTC
TRBD2 | once | 16 | TRBJ2-5 | TRBV19 | CASSIEGSGSMETQYF | TGTGCCAGTAGTATAGAGGGTAGCGGGAGTATGGAGACCCAGTACTTC
. | once | 13 | TRBJ2-3 | TRBV12-3/TRBV12-4 | CASKTANTDMQYF | TGTGCCAGCAAAACAGCTAACACAGATATGCAGTACTTT
TRBD2 | . | 16 | TRBJ2-1 | TRBV28 | CASSLPRLAGANEQFF | TGTGCCAGCAGTCTCCCAAGACTAGCGGGAGCGAATGAGCAGTTCTTC
TRBD2 | . | 15 | TRBJ2-7 | TRBV4-1 | CASSPAGSGSNKQYF | TGCGCCAGCAGTCCGGCGGGTAGCGGGAGTAACAAGCAGTACTTC
. | . | 17 | TRBJ2-1 | TRBV11-2 | CASSLVRGAGAYIEQFF | TGTGCCAGCAGCTTGGTAAGGGGGGCGGGCGCCTACATTGAGCAGTTCTTC
. | . | 15 | TRBJ2-5 | TRBV28 | CASSLAGSGQETQYF | TGTGCCAGCAGTTTAGCCGGGAGTGGGCAAGAGACCCAGTACTTC